This passage covers 19 T cell receptor beta chains from one sample sequenced in a study of cytotoxic CD8 clonotypes in ibrutinib-treated CLL. TCRdb's copy holds only in-frame clones and misses some; the assay was immunoSEQ multiplex PCR. The sample shows more than 85,000 clones, 70% to 80% of them seen only once. The material sequenced was PBMCs, taken after 24 months of ibrutinib treatment. All receptors come from a human donor with chronic lymphocytic leukemia.

This chain links TRBV11-2 with TRBJ2-1; 8 bases are a match to TRBD1. CDR1 SGHAT and CDR2 FQNNGV come from the germline V gene. The length of the CDR3 is 14 residues. Unmatched junction bases numbered 7, after V lost 5 bases and J lost 7 bases. Here the CDR3 DNA reads TGTGCCAGCAGCCCAGGGGGCGCATGGAATGAGCAGTTCTTC. Its translation is CASSPGGAWNEQFF.

The rearrangement joins TRBV29-1 to TRBJ2-1, with 7 bases lining up with TRBD2. This CDR3 contains 15 residues. J was trimmed by 4 bases and V by 1 base; bases with no gene match: 7. CDR1 and CDR2 from the germline V gene are SQVTM and ANQGSEA. The chain's CDR3 is CSVEVWTSQYNEQFF. CDR3 DNA sequence: TGCAGCGTTGAAGTTTGGACTAGTCAATACAATGAGCAGTTCTTC.

The V and J genes are TRBV7-9 and TRBJ2-3, with 8 positions matching TRBD2. V dropped 2 bases and J dropped 9; count of bases not matched to a gene: 10. Germline assignment: CDR1 SEHNR and CDR2 FQNEAQ (reference sequence). The CDR3 has 15 amino acids. CDR3 region: CASSLRGLAVETQYF. The DNA for the CDR3 is TGTGCCAGCAGCTTACGCGGACTAGCTGTTGAAACGCAGTATTTT. The whole variable domain, remainder taken from reference TRBV7-9 and TRBJ2-3, is DTGVSQNPRHKITKRGQNVTFRCDPISEHNRLYWYRQTLGQGPEFLTYFQNEAQLEKSRLLSDRFSAERPKGSFSTLEIQRTEQGDSAMYLCASSLRGLAVETQYFGPGTRLTVL.

This clone was seen more than once but under ten times. The rearrangement links TRBV5-1 to TRBJ1-2; D unclear. The CDR3 runs 14 residues. The V gene's germline CDR1 is SGHRS and CDR2 YFSETQ. The V end lost 0 bases, the J end lost 0 bases, and 6 bases lay between the germline ends. The CDR3 coding sequence is TGCGCCAGCAGCTTGGGCACAACTAACTATGGCTACACCTTC. It yields the protein CASSLGTTNYGYTF. The whole variable domain, filled in from reference TRBV5-1 and TRBJ1-2, reads KAGVTQTPRYLIKTRGQQVTLSCSPISGHRSVSWYQQTPGQGLQFLFEYFSETQRNKGNFPGRFSGRQFSNSRSEMNVSTLELGDSALYLCASSLGTTNYGYTFGSGTRLTVV.

This sequence joins TRBV7-3 and TRBJ2-3; TRBD2 agrees at 7 bases. The J segment lost 6 bases and the V segment lost 2 bases, leaving 8 bases of the junction unmatched. Germline CDR1 reads SGHTA; CDR2 reads FQGTGA. CDR3 size: 15 residues. This chain's CDR3 is CASSLGGGRADTQYF. For the CDR3, the DNA is TGTGCCAGCAGCTTAGGAGGTGGGAGGGCGGATACGCAGTATTTT.

The chain is built from TRBV18 and TRBJ2-7, with 15 bases matching TRBD2. Germline lookup yields CDR1 KGHSH and CDR2 LQKENI. The CDR3 contains 16 residues. The junction had 3 bases not matched to a gene; V was cut back by 2 bases and J by 4 bases. The CDR3 spells CASSPGGLAGGYEQYF. Written as DNA, the CDR3 is TGTGCCAGCTCACCAGGTGGACTAGCGGGAGGGTACGAGCAGTACTTC.

The V call is TRBV19, the J call TRBJ2-5, with TRBD1 matching 8 bases. With 4 bases clipped from V and 4 bases from J, the junction kept 8 bases outside the gene matches. The CDR3 covers 15 residues. Germline V CDR1 and CDR2: LNHDA, SQIVND (reference sequence). CDR3 DNA sequence: TGTGCCAGTAGTACTTCCGGACAGGGCGTAGAGACCCAGTACTTC. Protein sequence: CASSTSGQGVETQYF.

The chain uses TRBV19 and TRBJ1-1; D may be TRBD1 (5 bases). V dropped 4 bases and J dropped 5 bases, with 17 bases sitting between them. The germline V gene encodes CDR1 LNHDA and CDR2 SQIVND (reference sequence). The CDR3 totals 15 residues. The CDR3 DNA follows: TGTGCCAGTAGTACTACTTGGGGGAAGGGTACTGAAGCTTTCTTT. It encodes CASSTTWGKGTEAFF.

The rearrangement joins TRBV6-1 to TRBJ1-2; D is unclear. V was clipped by 7 bases and J by 0 bases, with 3 bases between them. CDR1 and CDR2 (germline): MNHNS, SASEGT. This CDR3 spans 11 amino acids. The CDR3 sequence is CASMTNYGYTF. Here the CDR3 DNA reads TGTGCCAGCATGACTAACTATGGCTACACCTTC.

V usage is TRBV6-5 and J usage is TRBJ2-1; 9 bases align to TRBD2. CDR3 length: 15 amino acids. The J segment lost 5 bases and the V segment lost 2 bases, leaving 4 bases of the junction unmatched. Germline CDR1 and CDR2: MNHEY and SVGAGI. CDR3 region: CASSYDSSGNNEQFF. The CDR3 DNA is TGTGCCAGCAGTTACGATTCTAGCGGGAACAATGAGCAGTTCTTC.

The CDR3 DNA sequence: TGTGCCAGCAGCTTCAAGCGACTAGCGGGGGCCCACTTTCTGAACGAGCAGTACTTC. Protein sequence: CASSFKRLAGAHFLNEQYF. This chain uses TRBV7-2 with TRBJ2-7; 12 positions match TRBD2. This CDR3 region has 19 residues. Germline V gene sequence: CDR1 SGHTA, CDR2 FQGNSA. The trim removed 3 bases at V and 5 bases at J, leaving 17 bases unmatched.

The chain is built from TRBV2 and TRBJ2-7, with 8 bases aligning to TRBD2. Looked up from germline, CDR1 is SNHLY and CDR2 is FYNNEI. V gave up 2 bases and J gave up 9 bases; unmatched junction bases: 3. CDR3 length equals 12 residues. The CDR3 DNA is TGTGCCAGCAGTGAACCGACTAGCGTGCAGTACTTC. Translated: CASSEPTSVQYF.

The V gene is TRBV19, the J gene TRBJ2-1; the match to TRBD1 covers 11 bases. This CDR3 is built from 15 residues. The ends lost 7 bases at V and 2 bases at J; junction bases unmatched: 4. CDR1 is LNHDA and CDR2 is SQIVND in the germline V gene (reference sequence). CDR3 amino acids: CASKTDRGPYNEQFF. The CDR3 DNA sequence: TGTGCCAGTAAAACGGACAGGGGGCCCTACAATGAGCAGTTCTTC.

This chain joins TRBV15 and TRBJ1-5, with D tentatively TRBD1 (5 bases). This CDR3 comprises 16 residues. Germline CDR1 LNHNV, CDR2 YYDKDF (reference sequence). The germline V and J ends were trimmed by 3 bases and 5 bases, with 17 bases remaining between them. CDR3 nucleotide sequence: TGTGCCACCAGCAGTGGGGGGAGCAGGCAACATCAGCCCCAGCATTTT. It yields the protein CATSSGGSRQHQPQHF.

This clone was observed once. The rearrangement links TRBV6-1 to TRBJ1-1; D might be TRBD1 (6 bases). The CDR3 sequence is 13 residues long. Germline V lookup: CDR1 MNHNS, CDR2 SASEGT. The ends were cut back, 7 bases at V and 4 bases at J, with 13 bases in the middle. The CDR3 DNA follows: TGTGCCAGCACCCGACAGGCCCCCACTGAAGCTTTCTTT. Translated: CASTRQAPTEAFF.

The chain couples TRBV2 to TRBJ2-7; possible D gene TRBD1, 6 bases. CDR1 and CDR2 (germline): SNHLY, FYNNEI. V gave up 10 bases and J gave up 3 bases, with 16 bases separating them. CDR3 length: 13 residues. The CDR3 coding sequence is TGTGCCACCAGCAGGGGTTTCGGCTACGAGCAGTACTTC. Translation: CATSRGFGYEQYF.

V is TRBV6-1 and J is TRBJ1-5; D gene uncertain. The V and J ends lost 6 bases and 2 bases respectively, with 11 bases between them. The germline V gene encodes CDR1 MNHNS and CDR2 SASEGT. CDR3 length: 14 amino acids. CDR3 region: CASSPSRGNQPQHF. The CDR3 region has the DNA TGTGCCAGCAGCCCCTCCCGGGGCAATCAGCCCCAGCATTTT.

This chain joins TRBV5-4 and TRBJ2-5; 12 bases agree with TRBD2. Per germline, CDR1 SGHNT and CDR2 YYREEE (reference sequence). The CDR3 runs 13 residues. Germline trimming cut 4 bases from V and 11 bases from J; bases unmatched to any gene: 6. The CDR3 is CASSLRTSGIQYF. The CDR3 bases are TGTGCCAGCAGCCTACGGACTAGCGGGATTCAGTACTTC.

V and J are TRBV19 and TRBJ2-7; D is ambiguous. The CDR3 covers 13 residues. Germline V gives CDR1 LNHDA, CDR2 SQIVND (reference sequence). V was pared by 5 bases and J by 2 bases, with 10 bases between. CDR3 residues: CASSSLETYEQYF. DNA for the CDR3: TGTGCCAGTAGTTCGCTAGAGACCTACGAGCAGTACTTC.